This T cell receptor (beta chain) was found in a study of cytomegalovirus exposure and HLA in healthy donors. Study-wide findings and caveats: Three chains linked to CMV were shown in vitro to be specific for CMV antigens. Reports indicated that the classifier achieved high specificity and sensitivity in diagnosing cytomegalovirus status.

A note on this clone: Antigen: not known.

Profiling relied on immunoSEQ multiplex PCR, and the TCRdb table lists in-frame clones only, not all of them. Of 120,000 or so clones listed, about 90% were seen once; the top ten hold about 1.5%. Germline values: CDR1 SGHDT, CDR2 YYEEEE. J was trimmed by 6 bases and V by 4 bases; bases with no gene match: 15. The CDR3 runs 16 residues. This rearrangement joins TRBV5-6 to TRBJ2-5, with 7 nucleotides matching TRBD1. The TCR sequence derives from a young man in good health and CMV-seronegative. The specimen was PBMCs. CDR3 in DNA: TGTGCCAGCAGCCCTAAACAGGGGACCCCCTTGAAGACCCAGTACTTC. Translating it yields CASSPKQGTPLKTQYF. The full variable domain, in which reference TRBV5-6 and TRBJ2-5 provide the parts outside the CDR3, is DAGVTQSPTHLIKTRGQQVTLRCSPKSGHDTVSWYQQALGQGPQFIFQYYEEEERQRGNFPDRFSGHQFPNYSSELNVNALLLGDSALYLCASSPKQGTPLKTQYFGPGTRLLVL.